Listed below are T cell receptor beta chains from one sample, sequenced in a study of OX40 agonist ivuxolimab in advanced cancers. Sequencing used immunoSEQ multiplex PCR; TCRdb keeps in-frame clones, though not all of them. The sample yields approximately 76,000 clones, approximately 85% seen once. Sequenced here: CD4+ or CD8+ T cells sorted from blood, sampled in a trial of the OX40 agonist ivuxolimab. The receptors were sampled from an adult with an advanced solid tumor such as melanoma, head and neck, liver or kidney cancer. The CDR3 runs from the conserved cysteine through the conserved F or W. Each record gives: D gene, J gene, V gene, CDR3 DNA, CDR3 protein. A D gene is named only where the DNA matches it firmly.

d_gene: NA
j_gene: TRBJ1-1
v_gene: TRBV4-3
CDR3nt: TGCGCCAGCAGTCGGGCTTCCGCCCGGACTGAAGCTTTCTTT
CDR3aa: CASSRASARTEAFF

d_gene: TRBD2
j_gene: TRBJ2-5
v_gene: TRBV7-2
CDR3nt: TGTGCCAGCAGCTTATTTGGGACTAGCGTGGAAGAGACCCAGTACTTC
CDR3aa: CASSLFGTSVEETQYF

d_gene: NA
j_gene: TRBJ2-5
v_gene: TRBV18
CDR3nt: TGTGCCAGCTCGACTGGAGGGGCCGAGACCCAGTACTTC
CDR3aa: CASSTGGAETQYF

d_gene: TRBD2
j_gene: TRBJ2-2
v_gene: TRBV7-2
CDR3nt: TGTGCCAGCAGCTTAAGGGGTAGCGGGGGCACCGGGGAGCTGTTTTTT
CDR3aa: CASSLRGSGGTGELFF

d_gene: NA
j_gene: TRBJ1-2
v_gene: TRBV7-9
CDR3nt: TGTGCCAGCAGCGTGAGGACCCATGTCCGCCTCTATGGCTACACCTTC
CDR3aa: CASSVRTHVRLYGYTF

d_gene: NA
j_gene: TRBJ1-2
v_gene: TRBV5-5
CDR3nt: TGTGCCAGCAGCTTGGGGCAGGTAGTAGCTAACTATGGCTACACCTTC
CDR3aa: CASSLGQVVANYGYTF

d_gene: TRBD1
j_gene: TRBJ2-7
v_gene: TRBV5-1
CDR3nt: TGCGCCAGCAGGGCCGGGACAGGGGTTGGCGAGCAGTACTTC
CDR3aa: CASRAGTGVGEQYF

d_gene: NA
j_gene: TRBJ1-5
v_gene: TRBV7-2
CDR3nt: TGTGCCAGCAGCTTAGAGGATCAGCCCCAGCATTTT
CDR3aa: CASSLEDQPQHF

d_gene: NA
j_gene: TRBJ2-4
v_gene: TRBV7-2
CDR3nt: TGTGCCAGCAGCGCTAGCCAACAAGGGGATCAGTACTTC
CDR3aa: CASSASQQGDQYF

d_gene: NA
j_gene: TRBJ1-2
v_gene: TRBV5-4
CDR3nt: TGTGCCAGCAAGGACGGGCTGGAGAACTATGGCTACACCTTC
CDR3aa: CASKDGLENYGYTF

d_gene: NA
j_gene: TRBJ2-5
v_gene: TRBV5-6
CDR3nt: TGTGCCAGCAGCTTGGCTGGGGGGGCAGAGACCCAGTACTTC
CDR3aa: CASSLAGGAETQYF

d_gene: NA
j_gene: TRBJ1-2
v_gene: TRBV7-9
CDR3nt: TGTGCCAGCAGCACAAGACAGCCGCTAGCTAACTATGGCTACACCTTC
CDR3aa: CASSTRQPLANYGYTF